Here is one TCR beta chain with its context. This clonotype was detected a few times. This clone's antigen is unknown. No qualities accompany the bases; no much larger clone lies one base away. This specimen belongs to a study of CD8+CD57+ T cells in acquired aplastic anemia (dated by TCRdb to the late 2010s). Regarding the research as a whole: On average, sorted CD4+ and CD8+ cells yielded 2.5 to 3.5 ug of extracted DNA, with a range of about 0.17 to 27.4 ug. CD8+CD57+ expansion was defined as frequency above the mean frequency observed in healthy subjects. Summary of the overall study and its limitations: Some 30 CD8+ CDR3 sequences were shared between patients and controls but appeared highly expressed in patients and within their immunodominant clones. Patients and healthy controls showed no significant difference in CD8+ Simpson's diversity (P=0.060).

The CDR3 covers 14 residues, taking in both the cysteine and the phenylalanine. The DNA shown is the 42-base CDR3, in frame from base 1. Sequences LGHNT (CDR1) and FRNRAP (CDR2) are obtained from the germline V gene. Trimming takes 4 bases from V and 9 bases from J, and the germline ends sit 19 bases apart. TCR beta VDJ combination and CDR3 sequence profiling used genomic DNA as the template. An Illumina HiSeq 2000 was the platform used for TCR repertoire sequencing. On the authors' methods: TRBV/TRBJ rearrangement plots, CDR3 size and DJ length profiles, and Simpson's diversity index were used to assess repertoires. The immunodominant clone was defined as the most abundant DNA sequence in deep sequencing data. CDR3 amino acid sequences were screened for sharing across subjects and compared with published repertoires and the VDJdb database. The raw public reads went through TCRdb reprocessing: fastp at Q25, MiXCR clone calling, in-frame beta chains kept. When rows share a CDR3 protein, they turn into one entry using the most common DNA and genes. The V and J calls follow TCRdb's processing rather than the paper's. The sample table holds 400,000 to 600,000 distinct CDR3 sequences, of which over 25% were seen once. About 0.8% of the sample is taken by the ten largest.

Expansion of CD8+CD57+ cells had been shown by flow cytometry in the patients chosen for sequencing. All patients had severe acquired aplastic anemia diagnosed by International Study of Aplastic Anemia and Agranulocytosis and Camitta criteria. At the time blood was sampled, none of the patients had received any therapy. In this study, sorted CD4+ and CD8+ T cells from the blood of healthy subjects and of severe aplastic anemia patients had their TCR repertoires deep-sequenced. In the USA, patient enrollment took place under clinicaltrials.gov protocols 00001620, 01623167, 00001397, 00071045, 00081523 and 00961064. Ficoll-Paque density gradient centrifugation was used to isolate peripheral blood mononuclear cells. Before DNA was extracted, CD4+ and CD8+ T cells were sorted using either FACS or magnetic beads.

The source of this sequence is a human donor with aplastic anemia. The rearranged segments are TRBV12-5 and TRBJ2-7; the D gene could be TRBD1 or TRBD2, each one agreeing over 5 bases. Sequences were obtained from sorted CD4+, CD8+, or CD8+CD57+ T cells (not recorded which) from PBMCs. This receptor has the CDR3 CASGSDSAGWWQYF. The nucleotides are TGTGCTAGTGGTTCAGACAGCGCGGGTTGGTGGCAGTACTTC.